The clone carrying this TCR beta chain was seen a handful of times. As handled by the study authors: Amplifying reference gene primers gave estimates of nucleated cell counts. Method: immunoSEQ multiplex PCR; TCRdb's copy keeps in-frame clones and lacks some. The V and J calls and clone size come from that table; D and trimming were worked out from the DNA. The sample holds around 310,000 clones, about 88% seen once. The CDR3 extends over 15 amino acids. The germline V gene encodes CDR1 SGHNT and CDR2 YYREEE (reference sequence). V trimming: 4 bases; J trimming: 3 bases; junction bases outside the gene matches: 7. These data are taken from a study of blood T cell repertoires in COVID-19. Study context: COVID-19 samples, acute and convalescent, were from the United States, Italy and Spain. T cells, B-cell-depleted T cells, or PBMCs supplied cDNA or gDNA.

The gene calls are TRBV5-4 and TRBJ1-1, with TRBD1 matching over 9 bases. Sequenced input: peripheral blood. This clonotype was sampled from a woman aged 55-70 years with acute or convalescent COVID-19. The CDR3 DNA sequence: TGTGCCAGCAGCCGGGACAGGGTAGTAGACACTGAAGCTTTCTTT. Residues: CASSRDRVVDTEAFF.